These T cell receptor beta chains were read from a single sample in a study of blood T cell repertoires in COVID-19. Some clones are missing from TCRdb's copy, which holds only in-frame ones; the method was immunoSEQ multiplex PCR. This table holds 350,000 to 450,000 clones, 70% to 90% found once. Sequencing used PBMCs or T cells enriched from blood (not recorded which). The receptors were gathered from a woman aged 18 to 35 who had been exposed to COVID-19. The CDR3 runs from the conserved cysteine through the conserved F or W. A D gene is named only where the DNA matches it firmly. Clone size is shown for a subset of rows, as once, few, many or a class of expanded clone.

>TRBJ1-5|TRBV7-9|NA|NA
CASSLLTENQPQHF
TGTGCCAGCAGCTTACTAACGGAGAATCAGCCCCAGCATTTT
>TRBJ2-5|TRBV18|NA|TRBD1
CASSPPVRQGEETQYF
TGTGCCAGCTCACCACCAGTAAGACAGGGCGAAGAGACCCAGTACTTC
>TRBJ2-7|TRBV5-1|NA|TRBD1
CASSWDRSSYEQYF
TGCGCCAGCAGCTGGGACAGGAGCTCCTACGAGCAGTACTTC
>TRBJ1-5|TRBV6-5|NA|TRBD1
CASSDRGRNQPQHF
TGTGCCAGCAGCGACAGGGGTCGGAATCAGCCCCAGCATTTT
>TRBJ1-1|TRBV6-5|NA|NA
CASRTRPGGWAFF
TGTGCCAGCAGGACTCGCCCCGGGGGTTGGGCTTTCTTT
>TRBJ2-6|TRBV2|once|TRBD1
CASTFGTGPSGANVLTF
TGTGCCAGCACGTTCGGGACAGGCCCCTCTGGGGCCAACGTCCTGACTTTC
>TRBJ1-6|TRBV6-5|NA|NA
CASSYSMGQDSPLHF
TGTGCCAGCAGTTACTCGATGGGCCAAGATTCACCCCTCCACTTT
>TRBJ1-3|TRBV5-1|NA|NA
CASSLYTTGSGNTIYF
TGCGCCAGCAGCTTATATACGACAGGATCTGGAAACACCATATATTTT
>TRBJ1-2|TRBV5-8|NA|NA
CASSHQGVFYGYTF
TGTGCCAGCAGCCATCAAGGGGTCTTTTATGGCTACACCTTC
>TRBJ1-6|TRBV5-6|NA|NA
CASSLGQMLHF
TGTGCCAGCAGCTTGGGCCAGATGCTCCACTTT
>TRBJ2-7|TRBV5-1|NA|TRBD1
CASTTDRSYEQYF
TGCGCCAGCACCACGGACAGGTCCTACGAGCAGTACTTC
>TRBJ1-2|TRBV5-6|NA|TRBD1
CASRGTGGGRPDTF
TGTGCCAGCAGAGGGACAGGGGGCGGAAGGCCCGACACCTTC
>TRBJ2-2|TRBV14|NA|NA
CASSQSIVSAGELFF
TGTGCCAGCAGCCAATCTATAGTATCTGCCGGGGAGCTGTTTTTT
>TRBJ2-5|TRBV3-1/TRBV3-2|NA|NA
CASSQDRLPVLWTQYF
TGTGCCAGCAGCCAAGATCGACTTCCGGTTCTCTGGACCCAGTACTTC
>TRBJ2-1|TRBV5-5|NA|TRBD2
CASSSFPGLATTGSYNEQFF
TGTGCCAGCAGCTCATTCCCGGGACTAGCGACAACGGGATCCTACAATGAGCAGTTCTTC
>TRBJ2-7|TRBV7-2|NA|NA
CASSLTRDEQYF
TGTGCCAGCAGCTTAACTAGGGACGAGCAGTACTTC
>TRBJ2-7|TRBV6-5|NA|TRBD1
CASRRQDRGQYEQYF
TGTGCCAGCCGCCGACAGGACAGGGGGCAATACGAGCAGTACTTC
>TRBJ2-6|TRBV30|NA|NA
CAWSTDSTGVLTF
TGTGCCTGGAGTACTGATTCAACGGGCGTCCTGACTTTC
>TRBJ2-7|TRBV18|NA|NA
CASSAGNNEQYF
TGTGCCAGCTCAGCGGGAAATAACGAGCAGTACTTC
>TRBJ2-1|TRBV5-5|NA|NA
CASSHTRLGVEQFF
TGTGCCAGCAGCCACACGCGGCTAGGGGTTGAGCAGTTCTTC
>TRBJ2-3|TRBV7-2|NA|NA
CASSLGRGALDTQYF
TGTGCCAGCAGCTTAGGCAGGGGTGCCTTGGATACGCAGTATTTT
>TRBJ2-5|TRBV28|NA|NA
CASSLLSISYQETQYF
TGTGCCAGCAGTTTACTATCCATTTCGTACCAAGAGACCCAGTACTTC
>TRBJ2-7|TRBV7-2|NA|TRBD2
CASSLTLAGATYEQYF
TGTGCCAGCAGCCTAACCCTAGCGGGGGCCACCTACGAGCAGTACTTC
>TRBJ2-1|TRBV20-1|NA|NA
CSARVNEQFF
TGCAGTGCTAGAGTAAATGAGCAGTTCTTC
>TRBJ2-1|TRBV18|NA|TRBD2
CASSPSNLAGAGGEQFF
TGTGCCAGCTCACCATCGAACCTAGCGGGAGCGGGTGGTGAGCAGTTCTTC
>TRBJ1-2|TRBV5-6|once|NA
CASIAGLDNYGYTF
TGTGCCAGCATCGCGGGTTTGGATAACTATGGCTACACCTTC
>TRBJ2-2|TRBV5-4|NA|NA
CASSLIPREANTGELFF
TGTGCCAGCAGCCTGATCCCCAGGGAAGCAAACACCGGGGAGCTGTTTTTT
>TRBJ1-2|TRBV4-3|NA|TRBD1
CASSLMGQARPYGYTF
TGCGCCAGCAGCCTAATGGGACAGGCTCGCCCCTATGGCTACACCTTC
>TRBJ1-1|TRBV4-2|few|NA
CASSPSGLLVTEAFF
TGTGCCAGCAGCCCCTCAGGACTCTTGGTCACTGAAGCTTTCTTT
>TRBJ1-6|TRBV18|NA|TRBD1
CASSSGRDRSLSPLHF
TGTGCCAGCTCCTCGGGTAGGGACAGGTCGCTTTCACCCCTCCACTTT
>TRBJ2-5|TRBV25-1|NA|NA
CASSVGGGETQYF
TGTGCCAGCAGTGTAGGAGGTGGGGAGACCCAGTACTTC
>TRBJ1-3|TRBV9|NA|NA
CASGYSHSGNTIYF
TGTGCCAGCGGGTACAGCCACTCTGGAAACACCATATATTTT
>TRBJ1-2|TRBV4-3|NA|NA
CASSQEAPGPIEANYGYTF
TGCGCCAGCAGCCAAGAGGCCCCTGGGCCGATTGAAGCTAACTATGGCTACACCTTC